Below, one T cell receptor (beta chain) is given with its context. The antigen is unknown. The protocol was immunoSEQ multiplex PCR, while the TCRdb copy is restricted to in-frame clones and leaves out a portion. The table shows over a million clones, with around 78% occurring only once. This record belongs to a study of shared clonotypes between healthy human individuals. Findings of the study overall: In general, naive subsets displayed greater estimated richness than memory subsets did.

The ends lost 4 bases at V and 1 base at J; junction bases unmatched: 8. The CDR3 covers 16 residues. The germline V gene has CDR1 SGHRS and CDR2 YFSETQ. Partitioning of CD4+ cells yielded a CD45RA+ naive subset and a CD45RA-negative memory subset. The rearrangement uses TRBV5-1 and TRBJ2-5; 9 bases align to TRBD2. The sequencing sample was made of memory CD4+ T cells from PBMCs. The subset is: CD45RA-negative fraction. This TCR came from a man in his late teens or twenties in good health. Some clones in this sample may be carry-over from other donors' samples. CDR3 bases: TGCGCCAGCAGCCTGCTTGGGACTAGCATCCAAGAGACCCAGTACTTC. Encoded protein: CASSLLGTSIQETQYF.